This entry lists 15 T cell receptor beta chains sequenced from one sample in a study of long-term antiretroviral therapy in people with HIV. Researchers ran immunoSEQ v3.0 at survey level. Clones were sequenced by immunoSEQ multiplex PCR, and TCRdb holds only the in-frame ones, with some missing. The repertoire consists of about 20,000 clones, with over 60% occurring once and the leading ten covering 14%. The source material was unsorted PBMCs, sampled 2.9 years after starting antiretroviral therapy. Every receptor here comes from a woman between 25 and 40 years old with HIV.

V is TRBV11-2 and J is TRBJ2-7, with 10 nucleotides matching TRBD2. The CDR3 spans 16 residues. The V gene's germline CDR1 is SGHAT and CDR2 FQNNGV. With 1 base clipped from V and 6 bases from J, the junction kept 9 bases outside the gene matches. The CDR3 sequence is CASSLGPSGGASEQYV. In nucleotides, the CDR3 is TGTGCCAGCAGCTTAGGTCCCAGCGGGGGGGCTTCCGAGCAGTACGTC.

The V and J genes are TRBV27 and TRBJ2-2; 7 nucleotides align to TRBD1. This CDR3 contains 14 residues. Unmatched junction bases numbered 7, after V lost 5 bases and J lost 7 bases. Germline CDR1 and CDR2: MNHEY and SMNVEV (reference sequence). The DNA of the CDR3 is TGTGCCAGCAGTCTAAGGGGGCCGGGCGGGGAGCTGTTTTTT. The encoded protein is CASSLRGPGGELFF.

The CDR3 DNA is TGTGCCAGCAGCCCCGACAGGGTTGCCTATAATTCACCCCTCCACTTT. It translates to CASSPDRVAYNSPLHF. The genes are TRBV4-2 and TRBJ1-6; TRBD1 aligns across 7 bases. The germline CDR1 and CDR2 sequences are LGHNA and YNFKEQ. J gave up 2 bases and V 4 bases, and 5 bases lay outside the gene matches. This CDR3 is 16 amino acids long.

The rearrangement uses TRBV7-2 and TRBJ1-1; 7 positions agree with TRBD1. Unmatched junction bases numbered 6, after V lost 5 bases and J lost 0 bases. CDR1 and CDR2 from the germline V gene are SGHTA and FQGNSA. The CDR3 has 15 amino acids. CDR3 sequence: CASSDDRAVNTEAFF. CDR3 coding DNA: TGTGCCAGCAGCGATGACAGGGCCGTGAACACTGAAGCTTTCTTT.

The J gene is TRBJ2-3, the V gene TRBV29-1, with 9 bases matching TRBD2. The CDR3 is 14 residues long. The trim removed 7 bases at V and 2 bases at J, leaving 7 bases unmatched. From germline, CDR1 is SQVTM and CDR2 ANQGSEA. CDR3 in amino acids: CSGAAGGLTDTQYF. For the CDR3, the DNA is TGCAGCGGGGCAGCGGGGGGCCTCACAGATACGCAGTATTTT.

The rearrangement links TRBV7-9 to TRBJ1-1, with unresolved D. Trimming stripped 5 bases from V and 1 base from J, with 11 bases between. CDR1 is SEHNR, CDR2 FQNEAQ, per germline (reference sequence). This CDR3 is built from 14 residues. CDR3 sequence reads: CASSGTTKNTEAFF. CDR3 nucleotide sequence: TGTGCCAGCAGCGGAACGACAAAGAACACTGAAGCTTTCTTT.

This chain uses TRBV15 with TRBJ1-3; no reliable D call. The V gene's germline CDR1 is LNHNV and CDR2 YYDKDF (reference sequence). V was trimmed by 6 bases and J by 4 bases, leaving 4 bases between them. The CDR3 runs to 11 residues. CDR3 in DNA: TGTGCCACCAGGACAGGAAACACCATATATTTT. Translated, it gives CATRTGNTIYF. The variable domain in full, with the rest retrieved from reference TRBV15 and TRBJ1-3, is DAMVIQNPRYQVTQFGKPVTLSCSQTLNHNVMYWYQQKSSQAPKLLFHYYDKDFNNEADTPDNFQSRRPNTSFCFLDIRSPGLGDTAMYLCATRTGNTIYFGEGSWLTVV.

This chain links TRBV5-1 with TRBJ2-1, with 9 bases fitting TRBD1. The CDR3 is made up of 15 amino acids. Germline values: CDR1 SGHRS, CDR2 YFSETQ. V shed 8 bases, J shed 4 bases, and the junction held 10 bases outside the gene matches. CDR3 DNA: TGCGCCAGTGATCCCGGGACAGGGTTTTACAATGAGCAGTTCTTC. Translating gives CASDPGTGFYNEQFF.

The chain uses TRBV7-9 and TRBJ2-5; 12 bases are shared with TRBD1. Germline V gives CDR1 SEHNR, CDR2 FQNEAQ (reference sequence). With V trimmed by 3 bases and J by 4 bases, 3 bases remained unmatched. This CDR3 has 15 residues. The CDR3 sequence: CASSLGQGARETQYF. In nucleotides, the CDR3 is TGTGCCAGCAGCTTGGGACAGGGGGCCAGAGAGACCCAGTACTTC.

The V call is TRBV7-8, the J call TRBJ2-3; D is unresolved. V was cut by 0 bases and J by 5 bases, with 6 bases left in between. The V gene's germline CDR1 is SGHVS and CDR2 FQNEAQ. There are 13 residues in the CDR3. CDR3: CASSLAYGDTQYF. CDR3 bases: TGTGCCAGCAGCTTAGCGTATGGAGATACGCAGTATTTT.

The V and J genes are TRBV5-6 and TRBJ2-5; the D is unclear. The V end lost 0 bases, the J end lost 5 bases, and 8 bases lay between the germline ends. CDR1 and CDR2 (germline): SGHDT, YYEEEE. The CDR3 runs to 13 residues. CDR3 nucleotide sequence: TGTGCCAGCAGCTTGGGGCTTTGGGAGACCCAGTACTTC. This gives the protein CASSLGLWETQYF.

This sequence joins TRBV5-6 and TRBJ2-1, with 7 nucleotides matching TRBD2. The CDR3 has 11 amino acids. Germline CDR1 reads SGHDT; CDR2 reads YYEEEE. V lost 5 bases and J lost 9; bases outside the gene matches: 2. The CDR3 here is CASSLAVEQFF. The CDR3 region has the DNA TGTGCCAGCAGTCTAGCGGTTGAGCAGTTCTTC.

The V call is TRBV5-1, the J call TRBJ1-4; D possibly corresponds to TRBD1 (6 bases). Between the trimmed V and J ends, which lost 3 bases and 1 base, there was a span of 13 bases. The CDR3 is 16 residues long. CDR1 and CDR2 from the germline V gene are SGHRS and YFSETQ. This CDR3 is CASSSQGLGTNEKLFF. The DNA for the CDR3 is TGCGCCAGCAGCTCCCAGGGGTTGGGAACTAATGAAAAACTGTTTTTT.

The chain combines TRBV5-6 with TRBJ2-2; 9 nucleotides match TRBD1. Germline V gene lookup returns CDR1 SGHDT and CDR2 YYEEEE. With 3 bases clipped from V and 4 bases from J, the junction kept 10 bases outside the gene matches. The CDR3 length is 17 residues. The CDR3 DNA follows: TGTGCCAGCAGCTGGACAGGGGATATGAGAATCACCGGGGAGCTGTTTTTT. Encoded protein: CASSWTGDMRITGELFF.

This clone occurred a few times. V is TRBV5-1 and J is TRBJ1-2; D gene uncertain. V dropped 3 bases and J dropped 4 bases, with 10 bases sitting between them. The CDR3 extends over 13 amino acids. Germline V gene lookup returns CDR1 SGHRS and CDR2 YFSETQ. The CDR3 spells CASSSTLSYGYTF. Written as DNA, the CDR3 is TGCGCCAGCAGCTCAACATTGTCCTATGGCTACACCTTC.